The 16 T cell receptor beta chains listed next were all sequenced from one sample in a study of blood T cell repertoires in COVID-19. TCRdb's copy holds only in-frame clones and misses some; the assay was immunoSEQ multiplex PCR. The sample comprises about 100,000 clones, around 89% of which are singletons, and roughly 32% rests with the top ten. Sequencing was performed on peripheral blood. The receptors here all came from a woman at least 80 years old with acute or convalescent COVID-19.

The J gene is TRBJ2-3, the V gene TRBV28; TRBD2 might be the D (6 bases). Germline values: CDR1 MDHEN, CDR2 SYDVKM. V dropped 6 bases and J dropped 3 bases, with 16 bases sitting between them. The CDR3 runs to 15 residues. CDR3 region: CASSPGPRGTDTQYF. The CDR3, as DNA: TGTGCCAGCAGCCCCGGACCCCGGGGGACAGATACGCAGTATTTT.

The rearrangement uses TRBV4-1 and TRBJ1-6, with no clear D. V lost 1 base, J lost 14 bases, and 18 bases lay in between. CDR3 length: 15 amino acids. Germline-derived CDR1 and CDR2 are MGHRA and YSYEKL. The CDR3 is CASSQGHSREVALHF. For the CDR3, the DNA is TGCGCCAGCAGCCAAGGCCACAGCCGGGAAGTGGCCCTCCACTTT.

The CDR3: CSVADGTRSTDTQYF. The CDR3 DNA is TGCAGCGTCGCTGACGGGACACGAAGCACAGATACGCAGTATTTT. The V call is TRBV29-1, the J call TRBJ2-3; the D gene is possibly TRBD1 (6 bases). The V end lost 6 bases, the J end lost 0 bases, and 16 bases lay between the germline ends. This CDR3 is 15 amino acids long. CDR1 is SQVTM, CDR2 ANQGSEA, per germline.

The chain has TRBV11-2 and TRBJ1-2, with a possible D match to TRBD1 (5 bases). Trimming took off 0 bases at V and 7 bases at J, with 15 bases between the two ends. The germline V gene encodes CDR1 SGHAT and CDR2 FQNNGV. The CDR3 covers 15 residues. CDR3 coding DNA: TGTGCCAGCAGCTTAGACTCGCCAGGGAAGGGTGGCTACACCTTC. Translated, it gives CASSLDSPGKGGYTF.

The chain couples TRBV6-1 to TRBJ1-2; a weak D match, TRBD1 (6 bases). From germline, CDR1 is MNHNS and CDR2 SASEGT. The CDR3 length is 15 residues. V shed 6 bases and J shed 4 bases, with 18 bases lying between them. The CDR3 loop reads CASSTTGLGIYGYTF. The CDR3 nucleotides are TGTGCCAGCAGCACGACAGGCCTAGGTATCTATGGCTACACCTTC.

This clone occurred once. The chain recombines TRBV9 with TRBJ2-3; D perhaps matches TRBD2 (6 bases). The CDR3 has 14 residues. The V and J ends lost 2 bases and 8 bases respectively, with 15 bases between them. Germline values: CDR1 SGDLS, CDR2 YYNGEE. CDR3: CASSVAGGVGTQYF. The CDR3 coding sequence is TGTGCCAGCAGCGTGGCCGGAGGGGTGGGTACGCAGTATTTT.

The chain employs TRBV6-1 and TRBJ2-7; perhaps TRBD2 as D (5 bases). Germline CDR1 and CDR2: MNHNS and SASEGT. Trimming stripped 1 base from V and 3 bases from J, with 13 bases between. There are 15 residues in the CDR3. The CDR3: CASSEGFLGVYEQYF. For the CDR3, the DNA is TGTGCCAGCAGTGAAGGTTTCTTGGGAGTCTACGAGCAGTACTTC.

The chain combines TRBV7-9 with TRBJ1-2; D remains ambiguous. Germline loops: CDR1 SEHNR, CDR2 FQNEAQ (reference sequence). V shed 2 bases and J shed 2 bases, with 12 bases lying between them. The CDR3 is 15 residues long. In nucleotides, the CDR3 is TGTGCCAGCAGCTTACTTGACACCCGGAACTATGGCTACACCTTC. The encoded protein is CASSLLDTRNYGYTF.

The V gene is TRBV10-1, the J gene TRBJ2-1, with a weak D call TRBD2 (6 bases). Per germline, CDR1 WNHNN and CDR2 SYGVQD (reference sequence). The CDR3 extends over 14 amino acids. Trimming stripped 2 bases from V and 7 bases from J, with 12 bases between. The CDR3 sequence: CASSETEGGNEQFF. CDR3 sequence (DNA): TGCGCCAGCAGTGAGACGGAGGGAGGAAATGAGCAGTTCTTC.

This clone was picked up a small number of times. This chain uses TRBV13 with TRBJ2-7; TRBD1 is a possible D gene (5 bases). V lost 2 bases and J lost 6, with 14 bases in between. CDR1 PRHDT and CDR2 FYEKMQ come from the germline V gene (reference sequence). The CDR3 has 14 amino acids. The CDR3 spells CASSLRTPQGEQYF. The CDR3 bases are TGTGCCAGCAGCTTACGGACACCCCAGGGCGAGCAGTACTTC.

This chain joins TRBV7-8 and TRBJ2-3, with no clear D. The V gene lost 2 bases and the J gene lost 0 bases, with 9 bases spanning the gap. The CDR3 has 15 residues. Per the germline V gene, CDR1 is SGHVS and CDR2 is FQNEAQ. CDR3 residues: CASSLLAASTDTQYF. The CDR3 DNA reads TGTGCCAGCAGCTTACTGGCGGCTAGCACAGATACGCAGTATTTT.

This clone was detected only once. V gene TRBV6-5 combines with J gene TRBJ2-5; 7 nucleotides match TRBD1. V lost 0 bases and J lost 2; bases outside the gene matches: 6. CDR3 length: 16 amino acids. Germline V CDR1 and CDR2: MNHEY, SVGAGI. The CDR3 reads CASSYSSGTAQETQYF. CDR3 in DNA: TGTGCCAGCAGTTACTCGTCCGGGACAGCACAAGAGACCCAGTACTTC.

CDR3 region: CASSLACVGSGYTF. CDR3 sequence (DNA): TGCGCCAGCAGTCTCGCTTGTGTTGGGAGTGGCTACACCTTC. The chain uses TRBV23-1 and TRBJ1-2; D not resolved. TRBV23-1 is classed as an ORF, of uncertain function. CDR3 size: 14 residues. The germline V and J ends were trimmed by 4 bases and 7 bases, with 16 bases remaining between them.

CDR3 coding DNA: TGTGCCAGCAGCACCCGGGACAGGGGGCTCGGGGCCAACGTCCTGACTTTC. Its protein is CASSTRDRGLGANVLTF. The V call is TRBV9, the J call TRBJ2-6; TRBD1 aligns across 12 bases. The CDR3 has 17 residues. Trimming cost V 4 bases and J 4 bases; bases outside gene matches: 6. Germline CDR1 reads SGDLS; CDR2 reads YYNGEE. The complete variable domain, with remaining parts taken from reference TRBV9 and TRBJ2-6, reads DSGVTQTPKHLITATGQRVTLRCSPRSGDLSVYWYQQSLDQGLQFLIQYYNGEERAKGNILERFSAQQFPDLHSELNLSSLELGDSALYFCASSTRDRGLGANVLTFGAGSRLTVL.

The chain employs TRBV5-1 and TRBJ2-5; 10 nucleotides agree with TRBD1. The junction had 5 bases not matched to a gene; V was cut back by 4 bases and J by 5 bases. Germline lookup yields CDR1 SGHRS and CDR2 YFSETQ. There are 14 residues in the CDR3. The DNA of the CDR3 is TGCGCCAGCAGCCGGGACAGGGGATCCGAGACCCAGTACTTC. Its protein is CASSRDRGSETQYF. Full variable domain (remainder filled in from reference TRBV5-1 and TRBJ2-5): KAGVTQTPRYLIKTRGQQVTLSCSPISGHRSVSWYQQTPGQGLQFLFEYFSETQRNKGNFPGRFSGRQFSNSRSEMNVSTLELGDSALYLCASSRDRGSETQYFGPGTRLLVL.

This rearrangement joins TRBV19 to TRBJ1-5; D might be TRBD1 (5 bases). Between the trimmed V and J ends, which lost 6 bases and 2 bases, there was a span of 8 bases. The CDR3 sequence is 13 residues long. Germline V gene data show CDR1 as LNHDA and CDR2 as SQIVND (reference sequence). CDR3 in DNA: TGTGCCAGTAGCTCGGGGGGCAATCAGCCCCAGCATTTT. It yields the protein CASSSGGNQPQHF. Full variable domain (remainder filled in from reference TRBV19 and TRBJ1-5): DGGITQSPKYLFRKEGQNVTLSCEQNLNHDAMYWYRQDPGQGLRLIYYSQIVNDFQKGDIAEGYSVSREKKESFPLTVTSAQKNPTAFYLCASSSGGNQPQHFGDGTRLSIL.